The clone carrying this T cell receptor (beta chain) was picked up many times. CDR1 and CDR2 (germline): ENHRY, SYGVKD. The CDR3 runs 12 residues. V shed 2 bases and J shed 2 bases, with 3 bases lying between them. MiXCR was run by TCRdb on the RT-PCR reads, yielding one entry per CDR3 protein. Among about 680,000 distinct CDR3 sequences listed, 12% to 15% were seen once. This clonotype was sampled from a female donor in good health, serving as a healthy control. The chain employs TRBV10-3 and TRBJ2-5, with unresolved D. Sample: memory CD4+ T cells from blood. The CDR3 DNA is TGTGCCATCAGTGAGCGACAAGAGACCCAGTACTTC. It codes for CAISERQETQYF.